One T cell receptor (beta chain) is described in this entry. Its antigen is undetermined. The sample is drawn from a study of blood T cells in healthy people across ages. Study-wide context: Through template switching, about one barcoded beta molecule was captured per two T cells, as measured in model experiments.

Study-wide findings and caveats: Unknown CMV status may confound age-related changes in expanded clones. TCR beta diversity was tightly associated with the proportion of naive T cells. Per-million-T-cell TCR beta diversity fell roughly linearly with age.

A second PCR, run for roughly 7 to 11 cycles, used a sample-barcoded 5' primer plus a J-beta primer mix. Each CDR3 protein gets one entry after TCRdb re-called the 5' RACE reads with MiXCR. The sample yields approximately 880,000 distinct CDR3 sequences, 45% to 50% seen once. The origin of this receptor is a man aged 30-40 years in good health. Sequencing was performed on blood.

The CDR3 loop is CSVERGVGGYTF. In nucleotides, the CDR3 is TGCAGCGTTGAACGGGGTGTCGGTGGCTACACCTTC. The chain recombines TRBV29-1 with TRBJ1-2; D is unclear. The V and J ends lost 2 bases and 7 bases respectively, with 11 bases between them. This CDR3 has 12 residues. CDR1 and CDR2 (germline): SQVTM, ANQGSEA.